This TCR beta chain is from a study of post-analysis software for immune sequencing data. Each TCR beta cDNA library carried unique molecular identifiers. Starting from about 0.98 to 11 million T cells, the study yielded approximately 460,000 cDNA molecules. MiXCR, applied by TCRdb to the PCR reads, yields one record per CDR3 protein. The sample lists 500,000 to 600,000 distinct CDR3 sequences; 44% were seen once. Many counts were recorded for this clonotype. The antigen is not known. Study results and limitations: Strong same-batch co-clustering of samples appeared with F measure clustering. TRBV5-6, TRBV5-1 and TRBV20-1 were among four to six TRBV segments more frequent in patients than controls.

The V and J ends lost 4 bases and 6 bases, in that order; junction bases with no gene match: 15. Germline V gene lookup returns CDR1 SGHVS and CDR2 FNYEAQ. There are 16 residues in the CDR3. This clonotype was sampled from a girl between 5 and 17 years old with multiple sclerosis. The chain is built from TRBV7-6 and TRBJ2-7, with 7 positions matching TRBD1. The sequenced sample consisted of blood. DNA for the CDR3: TGTGCCAGCAGCTATTTAGCGAGCCAGGGGGTGGGCGAGCAGTACTTC. Encoded protein: CASSYLASQGVGEQYF.